These 23 T cell receptor beta chains originate from one sample sequenced in a study of blood T cell repertoires in COVID-19. The table came from immunoSEQ multiplex PCR; TCRdb's copy has only in-frame clones and leaves some out. The sample yields 40,000 to 60,000 clones, roughly 83% seen once. What was sequenced was peripheral blood. The receptors here all came from a human donor in a cohort sampled during active COVID-19.

This chain connects TRBV9 to TRBJ2-7, with D possibly TRBD2 on 5 matching bases. The CDR3 is 16 amino acids. The V and J ends lost 0 bases and 6 bases respectively, with 19 bases between them. CDR1 is SGDLS and CDR2 is YYNGEE in the germline V gene. The CDR3 DNA follows: TGTGCCAGCAGCGTAGACCCACTAGTAACCAAAGGCGAGCAGTACTTC. It translates to CASSVDPLVTKGEQYF.

In this sample, this clone turned up once. V is TRBV4-1 and J is TRBJ1-1, with 7 bases that match TRBD1. The CDR3 runs to 15 residues. Germline CDR1 MGHRA, CDR2 YSYEKL. Trimming removed 3 bases from V and 0 bases from J; junction bases left unmatched: 4. The CDR3 spells CASSHRQGMNTEAFF. Here the CDR3 DNA reads TGCGCCAGCAGCCACCGACAGGGTATGAACACTGAAGCTTTCTTT.

This clone is a singleton in its sample. This chain uses TRBV6-2 or TRBV6-3 with TRBJ2-1; D possibly corresponds to TRBD2 (6 bases). The CDR3 is 15 residues long. V was trimmed by 5 bases and J by 13 bases, leaving 24 bases between them. Germline lookup yields CDR1 MNHEY and CDR2 SVGEGT. CDR3 residues: CASSIMFFGAGFQFF. CDR3 DNA sequence: TGTGCCAGCAGTATCATGTTTTTTGGGGCGGGGTTTCAGTTCTTC.

The chain recombines TRBV7-9 with TRBJ2-3; 8 nucleotides agree with TRBD2. Germline assignment: CDR1 SEHNR and CDR2 FQNEAQ (reference sequence). V dropped 5 bases and J dropped 8; count of bases not matched to a gene: 18. The CDR3 has 17 residues. Written as DNA, the CDR3 is TGTGCCAGCAGCCCCCCCCGCGAGCGGGAGCCTTTAGGTACGCAGTATTTT. Its protein is CASSPPREREPLGTQYF.

This clone occurred once. The chain uses TRBV11-2 and TRBJ2-5; 7 bases agree with TRBD2. V lost 1 base, J lost 5 bases, and 1 base stayed unmatched. The CDR3 is 13 amino acids. Germline CDR1 is SGHAT and CDR2 is FQNNGV. CDR3 sequence reads: CASSLGLAETQYF. CDR3 DNA sequence: TGTGCCAGCAGCTTAGGACTAGCCGAGACCCAGTACTTC.

The CDR3: CASSFGRASYNEQFF. The CDR3 nucleotides read TGTGCCAGCAGTTTCGGGAGGGCAAGCTACAATGAGCAGTTCTTC. The V and J genes are TRBV27 and TRBJ2-1; 8 nucleotides match TRBD2. J was trimmed by 3 bases and V by 3 bases; bases with no gene match: 4. CDR1 is MNHEY and CDR2 is SMNVEV in the germline V gene (reference sequence). CDR3 length: 15 amino acids.

This clone was observed once. CDR3 bases: TGTGCCTGGAGTGGGGCAGGGGCTAGCAATCAGCCCCAGCATTTT. Protein: CAWSGAGASNQPQHF. V usage is TRBV30 and J usage is TRBJ1-5, with a tentative D call TRBD1 (6 bases). The V end lost 1 base, the J end lost 0 bases, and 10 bases lay between the germline ends. The CDR3 loop spans 15 amino acids. Germline CDR1 reads GTSNPN; CDR2 reads SVGIG (reference sequence). Full variable domain (missing parts from reference TRBV30 and TRBJ1-5): SQTIHQWPATLVQPVGSPLSLECTVEGTSNPNLYWYRQAAGRGLQLLFYSVGIGQISSEVPQNLSASRPQDRQFILSSKKLLLSDSGFYLCAWSGAGASNQPQHFGDGTRLSIL.

This chain links TRBV5-8 with TRBJ1-1, with TRBD1 matching 7 bases. Germline V gene data show CDR1 as SGHTS and CDR2 as YDEGEE. Trimming took 3 bases from V and 3 from J; bases not matched to a gene: 8. The CDR3 runs 15 residues. The DNA of the CDR3 is TGTGCCAGCAGCTCGGCTCCGGGACAGTACACTGAAGCTTTCTTT. Translation: CASSSAPGQYTEAFF. Together with reference TRBV5-8 and TRBJ1-1, the CDR3 gives the full variable domain: EAGVTQSPTHLIKTRGQQATLRCSPISGHTSVYWYQQALGLGLQFLLWYDEGEERNRGNFPPRFSGRQFPNYSSELNVNALELEDSALYLCASSSAPGQYTEAFFGQGTRLTVV.

The chain couples TRBV7-2 to TRBJ1-4; D perhaps matches TRBD1 (5 bases). V dropped 5 bases and J dropped 8 bases, with 18 bases sitting between them. Germline CDR1 and CDR2: SGHTA and FQGNSA. The CDR3 runs to 15 residues. The CDR3 region has the DNA TGTGCCAGCAGCCCTAGGGTGGGGGGTCAGGAAAAACTGTTTTTT. Its protein is CASSPRVGGQEKLFF.

The chain links TRBV18 to TRBJ2-6; 8 bases line up with TRBD1. CDR3 length: 20 residues. With V trimmed by 4 bases and J by 0 bases, 14 bases remained unmatched. Germline assignment: CDR1 KGHSH and CDR2 LQKENI. The CDR3 here is CASSRAGWDRSRSGANVLTF. In DNA form, the CDR3 reads TGTGCCAGCTCACGAGCCGGCTGGGACAGGTCTCGCTCTGGGGCCAACGTCCTGACTTTC.

V is TRBV11-1 and J is TRBJ2-3; D gene unclear. The CDR3 sequence is 14 residues long. Trimming pared 2 bases from V and 0 bases from J, leaving 6 bases between. Germline-derived CDR1 and CDR2 are SGHAT and FQDESV (reference sequence). The CDR3 nucleotides are TGTGCCAGCAGCTTACGGTGGAGCACAGATACGCAGTATTTT. It yields the protein CASSLRWSTDTQYF. The full variable domain, rest sourced from reference TRBV11-1 and TRBJ2-3, is EAEVAQSPRYKITEKSQAVAFWCDPISGHATLYWYRQILGQGPELLVQFQDESVVDDSQLPKDRFSAERLKGVDSTLKIQPAELGDSAMYLCASSLRWSTDTQYFGPGTRLTVL.

V gene TRBV2 combines with J gene TRBJ2-3, with 11 bases identical to TRBD2. CDR3 length equals 15 residues. CDR1 is SNHLY and CDR2 is FYNNEI in the germline V gene. V trimming: 5 bases; J trimming: 4 bases; junction bases outside the gene matches: 5. CDR3 sequence reads: CASSLTSGASDTQYF. Written as DNA, the CDR3 is TGTGCCAGCAGTCTGACTAGCGGGGCCTCAGATACGCAGTATTTT.

This clone was found once. This chain uses TRBV18 with TRBJ2-2; 7 positions match TRBD2. The CDR3 extends over 16 amino acids. V dropped 3 bases and J dropped 3; count of bases not matched to a gene: 7. CDR1 and CDR2 from the germline V gene are KGHSH and LQKENI. The CDR3 DNA reads TGTGCCAGCTCACCGGAGCTAGCGGCCTACACCGGGGAGCTGTTTTTT. It translates to CASSPELAAYTGELFF.

This clone was detected a few times. J is TRBJ2-3 and V is TRBV5-5, with a tentative D call TRBD2 (6 bases). Trimming shortened V by 2 bases and J by 0 bases, and 13 bases separated the two germline ends. The CDR3 extends over 16 amino acids. Germline CDR1 SGHKS, CDR2 YYEKEE (reference sequence). CDR3 sequence: CASSLMVAASTDTQYF. The DNA of the CDR3 is TGTGCCAGCAGCTTAATGGTAGCGGCTAGCACAGATACGCAGTATTTT.

The chain couples TRBV4-1 to TRBJ1-2; D is perhaps TRBD1 (5 bases). CDR3 length: 15 residues. From germline, CDR1 is MGHRA and CDR2 YSYEKL. V lost 4 bases to trimming and J lost 4 bases, with 16 bases between them. DNA for the CDR3: TGCGCCAGCAGCCGGGAAAGGGGCGATGTCTATGGCTACACCTTC. Amino acid sequence: CASSRERGDVYGYTF.

This chain joins TRBV5-4 and TRBJ2-1, with a possible D match to TRBD1 (5 bases). Trimming removed 1 base from V and 7 bases from J, with 15 bases in between. The CDR3 is made up of 15 amino acids. Per germline, CDR1 SGHNT and CDR2 YYREEE (reference sequence). CDR3 sequence (DNA): TGTGCCAGCAGCTTGCCCAGGACAAGTGGGAATGAGCAGTTCTTC. Translated: CASSLPRTSGNEQFF.

In this sample, this clone turned up once. V usage is TRBV6-5 and J usage is TRBJ2-1; 11 bases are a match to TRBD1. Germline CDR1 is MNHEY and CDR2 is SVGAGI. This CDR3 is 15 amino acids long. After removal of 6 bases from V and 6 bases from J, the junction contained 7 bases not matched to a gene. This CDR3 reads CASSPGQGVGNEQFF. For the CDR3, the DNA is TGTGCCAGCAGCCCGGGACAGGGGGTGGGCAATGAGCAGTTCTTC.

V and J are TRBV7-8 and TRBJ2-1, with TRBD2 matching 9 bases. The CDR3 runs to 18 residues. Germline assignment: CDR1 SGHVS and CDR2 FQNEAQ. Trimming removed 0 bases from V and 2 bases from J; junction bases left unmatched: 8. The CDR3, as DNA: TGTGCCAGCAGCTTAGCCTCGGTAGCGGGAGTAACCTACAATGAGCAGTTCTTC. Its protein product is CASSLASVAGVTYNEQFF.

The rearrangement uses TRBV11-1 and TRBJ2-3; 12 bases align to TRBD1. V shed 5 bases, J shed 2 bases, and the junction held 5 bases outside the gene matches. This CDR3 has 16 amino acids. The germline CDR1 and CDR2 sequences are SGHAT and FQDESV (reference sequence). CDR3 coding DNA: TGTGCCAGCAGCCTCGGGACAGGGGGCCTCACAGATACGCAGTATTTT. Residues: CASSLGTGGLTDTQYF.

This chain links TRBV5-6 with TRBJ2-5; D may be TRBD2 (6 bases). CDR3 length equals 14 residues. Per germline, CDR1 SGHDT and CDR2 YYEEEE. Deletions cut 4 bases from V and 4 bases from J, with 14 bases between. CDR3 sequence reads: CASSDGLSGETQYF. DNA for the CDR3: TGTGCCAGCAGCGATGGACTATCGGGAGAGACCCAGTACTTC.

This clone was found a few times. This rearrangement joins TRBV14 to TRBJ1-1; D gene unclear. The CDR3 loop spans 14 amino acids. Germline V gene lookup returns CDR1 SGHDN and CDR2 FVKESK. With 5 bases removed from V and 2 bases from J, the gap between germline ends came to 12 bases. The CDR3 DNA reads as TGTGCCAGCAGCTCCCTGACTGTTAACACTGAAGCTTTCTTT. This codes for CASSSLTVNTEAFF.

The V and J genes are TRBV7-6 and TRBJ2-7; TRBD1 matches 8 bases. V lost 1 base, J lost 3 bases, and 8 bases stayed unmatched. The CDR3 runs 16 residues. The germline V gene has CDR1 SGHVS and CDR2 FNYEAQ. CDR3 in DNA: TGTGCCAGCAGCTTAGGTCGGGCAGGGGGCGGCTACGAGCAGTACTTC. Translated: CASSLGRAGGGYEQYF.

This chain uses TRBV5-4 with TRBJ1-1; 8 bases are a match to TRBD1. This CDR3 has 15 amino acids. Losses at the gene ends were 0 bases for V and 5 bases for J; bases not matched to a gene: 6. CDR1 is SGHNT, CDR2 YYREEE, per germline (reference sequence). The CDR3, as DNA: TGTGCCAGCAGCTTGGGAGGCAGGGGGCGAACTGAAGCTTTCTTT. Protein product: CASSLGGRGRTEAFF.